This record looks at one TCR beta chain sequence and its context. Only in-frame clones appear in the TCRdb table, and some are missing; sequencing was by immunoSEQ multiplex PCR. The sample lists over 150,000 clones, just over 90% seen once, with 1.3% to 1.5% in the top ten. This sample was taken from a study of control samples from healthy donors and cancer patients. From germline, CDR1 is MDHEN and CDR2 SYDVKM. The CDR3 runs 15 residues. V gave up 4 bases and J gave up 9 bases; unmatched junction bases: 7. The chain is built from TRBV28 and TRBJ2-4; TRBD1 matches at 12 bases. Specimen: blood. This clonotype was obtained from a man aged 30 to 39 in good health. CDR3 coding DNA: TGTGCCAGCAGTTCGGCCGGGACAGGGGGCTTCATTCAGTACTTC. This gives the protein CASSSAGTGGFIQYF.